This T cell receptor beta chain was found in a study of T cell responses to AZD1222 COVID-19 vaccine. General study findings and limits: Spike-specific TCRs gained breadth and depth after people received two AZD1222 doses. With dominance at 160-218 and 743-854, vaccine-associated CD4 TCRs spanned spike.

This clone was picked up one time. Its specificity is not known. Sequenced by immunoSEQ multiplex PCR; TCRdb stores in-frame clones only, minus some. The sample lists roughly 120,000 clones, about 81% occurring once. This sequence originates from an adult in good health. The sequences come from peripheral blood, collected on day 0 of AZD1222 vaccination.

For the CDR3, the DNA is TGCGCCAGCAGCCAAGACGGAGGGAGGGGGGGAAATAAGCCCCAGCATTTT. Its translation: CASSQDGGRGGNKPQHF. V and J are TRBV4-1 and TRBJ1-5; a weak D match, TRBD1 (6 bases). V was shortened by 0 bases and J by 8 bases, with 20 bases between the two germline ends. The CDR3 loop spans 17 amino acids. The germline CDR1 and CDR2 sequences are MGHRA and YSYEKL.